This TCR beta chain stems from a study of cytomegalovirus exposure and HLA in healthy donors (TCRdb year 2017). Looking at the study overall: A later analysis indicated that the 120 or so validation repertoires were generated on the platform also employed for the 700 or so repertoires of the first cohort. The study combined high-throughput TCR immunosequencing, statistical association of individual TCRs with disease status, and machine learning to predict cytomegalovirus infection status. The study aimed to test whether signatures of past pathogen exposure could be identified by cataloging public T cell receptors. A separate validation cohort of 100 to 150 different subjects was used in addition to the roughly 640-subject first cohort.

Donors formed part of the validation cohort, which comprised 95 to 150 subjects and was distinct from the first cohort of 666 subjects. The library was produced with the immunoSEQ multiplex PCR assay. Per the authors' processing: A statistical classification framework was built for diagnosing cytomegalovirus status from the catalog of TCR beta chain sequences. TCRdb took over this immuneACCESS table, retaining in-frame rearrangements with V and J assigned. Such tables are incomplete; in checked studies, under half of the missing clones stem from an unresolved V gene, and the remainder is unexplained. V, J and clone size were drawn from that table, and D and trimming were deduced from the DNA. This sample has under 300,000 clones in its table, and approximately 86% of those were observed once. The biggest ten clones account for about 1% of the sample. The CDR3, from cysteine to phenylalanine, totals 13 residues. Solely the CDR3 DNA is kept, with 39 bases framed from the first base. The V end loses 2 bases and the J end loses 0 bases, and a stretch of 5 bases separates them. Reading the germline V gene gives CDR1 SGHRS and CDR2 YFSETQ.

For this clone: Its antigen has not been determined. Base-call qualities are not available, and no considerably larger clone is one nucleotide away.

What the authors observed across the whole study: The study gave a list of 150 to 200 TCR beta chains associated with cytomegalovirus. A later analysis lacked HLA typing for the validation cohort, so it scored co-occurrence in that cohort across all 130 or so repertoires. In both the original and validation cohorts, the classifier was reported to diagnose cytomegalovirus status with high specificity and sensitivity. The authors suggested that the approach could potentially be extended to other disease states and immunological phenotypes. In a later analysis, TCRs clustered in the first cohort were found to also tend to co-occur in the roughly 130 validation repertoires, with over 90% of cluster scores above 0. While some public TCRs were present in many individuals, most TCR sequences turned up only very rarely across donors. In vitro tests confirmed that a few of the cytomegalovirus-associated TCR beta chains recognize cytomegalovirus antigens.

The receptor was derived from a woman between 18 and 29 years old in good health and CMV-seronegative. The sequencing input was PBMCs. The rearranged segments are TRBV5-1 and TRBJ1-2; no D gene is confidently identified. The nucleotides are TGCGCCAGCAGCTTTGCGGCTAACTATGGCTACACCTTC. This is translated as CASSFAANYGYTF.